This TCR beta chain is from a study of blood T cells in healthy people across ages. Details on this clonotype: Antigen specificity is unknown.

Study findings and constraints: Samples with more naive T cells showed higher observed beta diversity.

Germline CDR1 DFQATT, CDR2 SNEGSKA (reference sequence). The CDR3 consists of 15 residues. V shed 6 bases and J shed 1 base, with 19 bases lying between them. Primers used in a second PCR of about 7 to 12 cycles were a sample-barcoded 5' primer and a J-beta primer mix. TCRdb re-analysed the 5' RACE reads in MiXCR, keeping a single row per CDR3 protein. The sample consists of 800,000 to 1,000,000 distinct CDR3 sequences, around 46% of them appearing once. The sample taken for sequencing was blood. This rearrangement joins TRBV20-1 to TRBJ2-7, with D perhaps matching TRBD2 (5 bases). This receptor was obtained from a young man in good health. The CDR3 bases are TGCAGTGCCGACCGGGCGGCAGGACTTTCCTACGAGCAGTACTTC. Translated: CSADRAAGLSYEQYF.